This T cell receptor (beta chain) was profiled in a study of patients and donors after allogeneic stem cell transplantation. Between the trimmed V and J ends, which lost 3 bases and 6 bases, there was a span of 23 bases. This CDR3 region has 17 residues. This clonotype occurred a few times. A single record per CDR3 protein comes from TCRdb applying MiXCR to the RT-PCR reads. This table holds 900,000 to 1,000,000 distinct CDR3 sequences, roughly 17% found once. J is TRBJ2-5 and V is TRBV12-3 or TRBV12-4; D is perhaps TRBD2 (6 bases). This receptor was taken from a human donor who was either an allogeneic HSCT recipient or a stem cell or donor lymphocyte infusion donor (not recorded which). It is not recorded whose cells these are; they may come from a transplant donor. Sequencing used blood, either unsorted or a sorted T cell fraction (not recorded which). The CDR3 DNA follows: TGTGCCAGCAGTTTGGGGCGGGGAACCTCGATTAGCAAGACCCAGTACTTC. Translated: CASSLGRGTSISKTQYF.